This T cell receptor (beta chain) was recorded in a study of T-cell memory formation after mild COVID-19. Study summary: TCR clusters showed largely donor specificity.

5'RACE with constant-segment primers yielded barcoded, UMI-tagged TCR alpha and TCR beta cDNA libraries. TCRdb reprocessed the 5' RACE reads via MiXCR and lists one record per CDR3 protein. The sample consists of some 130,000 distinct CDR3 sequences, 25% of them appearing once. This clonotype was counted between two and nine times. Its antigen is unidentified. The CDR3 runs 14 residues. Germline assignment: CDR1 MNHEY and CDR2 SMNVEV (reference sequence). V lost 6 bases, J lost 1 base, and 10 bases lay in between. Whole-study results and caveats: Confirmation of SARS-CoV-2 specificity was lacking for second-wave clones peaking day 37. Among clones contracting day 15 to 85, CD4/CD8 was balanced, whereas later expanders leaned CD4+.

This chain uses TRBV27 with TRBJ1-5; D is undetermined. The sequenced sample was PBMCs or a T cell subset sorted from them (not recorded which). The clonotype originates from an adult woman who had mild COVID-19 (a few samples of this study predate the infection). Cell type and time point are not known. The CDR3 here is CASSPIFSNQPQHF. Here the CDR3 DNA reads TGTGCCAGCAGCCCCATTTTCAGCAATCAGCCCCAGCATTTT.